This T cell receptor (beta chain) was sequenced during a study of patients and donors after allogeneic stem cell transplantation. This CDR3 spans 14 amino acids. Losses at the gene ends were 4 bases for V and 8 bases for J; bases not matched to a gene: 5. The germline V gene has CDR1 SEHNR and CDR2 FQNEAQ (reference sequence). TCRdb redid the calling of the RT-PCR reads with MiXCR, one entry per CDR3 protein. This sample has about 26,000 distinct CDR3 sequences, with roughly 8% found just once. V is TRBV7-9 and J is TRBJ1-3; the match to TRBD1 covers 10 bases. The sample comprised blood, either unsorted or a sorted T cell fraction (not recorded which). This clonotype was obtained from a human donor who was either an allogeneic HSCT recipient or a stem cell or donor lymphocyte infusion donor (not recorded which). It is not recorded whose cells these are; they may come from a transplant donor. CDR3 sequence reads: CASSWGTGEDTIYF. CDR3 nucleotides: TGTGCCAGCAGCTGGGGGACAGGGGAAGACACCATATATTTT.